This T cell receptor (beta chain) was recorded in a study of blood T cell repertoires in COVID-19. Turning to the study itself: Italy, Spain and the United States were the sources of the convalescent and acute COVID-19 samples.

CDR1 and CDR2 from the germline V gene are LNHDA and SQIVND (reference sequence). The CDR3 is made up of 14 amino acids. The ends were cut back, 3 bases at V and 5 bases at J, with 13 bases in the middle. Authors' analysis steps: It was from reference gene primer amplification that nucleated cell counts were estimated. The data were produced by immunoSEQ multiplex PCR, yet TCRdb's version contains in-frame clones alone and is incomplete. The V and J calls and clone size were taken over from that table, and D and trimming were inferred from the DNA. The sample includes 310,000 or so clones, around 87% of them seen just once.

The sequencing input was peripheral blood. The chain has TRBV19 and TRBJ1-1, with a weak D call TRBD1 (5 bases). This TCR came from a man aged 50 to 59 with active or convalescent COVID-19. CDR3 coding DNA: TGTGCCAGTAGTATCAATCGGGGGGGGACTGAAGCTTTCTTT. Translation: CASSINRGGTEAFF.